Listed here is a single TCR beta chain. CDR1 is MDHEN and CDR2 is SYDVKM in the germline V gene. V lost 4 bases to trimming and J lost 3 bases, with 7 bases between them. The CDR3 runs 12 residues. The sample belongs to a study of cytomegalovirus exposure and HLA in healthy donors. It was with 60 Vbeta and 13 Jbeta primers that the PCR ran. The assay was immunoSEQ multiplex PCR, and TCRdb's table has in-frame clones only and misses some. The table has 150,000 to 200,000 clones, over 70% seen once. Sequenced input: PBMCs. The clonotype comes from a woman aged 40 to 55 in good health and CMV-seronegative. The chain couples TRBV28 to TRBJ2-7; tentative D call: TRBD2 (5 bases). For the CDR3, the DNA is TGTGCCAGCAGTTCCACTAGCTACGAGCAGTACTTC. Translating it yields CASSSTSYEQYF.